This T cell receptor beta chain was found in a study of blood T cells in healthy people across ages. Points from the study as a whole: Diversity estimated from one million T cells was considered an underestimate.

Germline assignment: CDR1 DFQATT and CDR2 SNEGSKA (reference sequence). V lost 4 bases and J lost 4; bases outside the gene matches: 3. CDR3 length equals 12 residues. Sample-barcoded 5' priming and a J-beta primer mix drove a second PCR of about 6 to 11 cycles. Template switching added a 12-random-nucleotide identifier to every cDNA molecule. CDR3-containing paired-end reads numbered at least 3 million in each sample. TCRdb re-derived calls from the 5' RACE reads in MiXCR, one entry per CDR3 protein. This sample yields around 870,000 distinct CDR3 sequences, of which 25% to 35% are seen a single time; around 16% belongs to the top ten. In each sample, at least 7 million PBMCs were isolated. As to this clonotype: The antigen is not known.

The sequence came from a woman of 80 years or more in good health. V is TRBV20-1 and J is TRBJ1-1, with 7 bases identical to TRBD1. The sample taken for sequencing was blood. CDR3 sequence reads: CSAKTGSTEAFF. CDR3 nucleotide sequence: TGCAGTGCTAAGACAGGGAGCACTGAAGCTTTCTTT.